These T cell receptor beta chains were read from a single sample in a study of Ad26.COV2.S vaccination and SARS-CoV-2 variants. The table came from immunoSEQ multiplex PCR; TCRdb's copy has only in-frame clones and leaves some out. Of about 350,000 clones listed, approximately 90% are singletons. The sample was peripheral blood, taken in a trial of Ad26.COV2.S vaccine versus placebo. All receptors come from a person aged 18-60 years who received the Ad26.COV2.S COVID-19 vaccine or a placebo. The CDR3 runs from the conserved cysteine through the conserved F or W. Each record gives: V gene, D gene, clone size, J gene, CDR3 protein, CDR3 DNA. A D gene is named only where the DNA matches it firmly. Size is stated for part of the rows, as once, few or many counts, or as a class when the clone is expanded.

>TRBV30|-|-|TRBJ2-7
CAWSWPGPWGDGEQYF
TGTGCCTGGAGTTGGCCGGGACCCTGGGGGGATGGCGAGCAGTACTTC
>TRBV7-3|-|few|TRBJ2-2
CASSLNIPAGDAGELFF
TGTGCCAGCAGCTTAAACATCCCGGCAGGGGATGCCGGGGAGCTGTTTTTT
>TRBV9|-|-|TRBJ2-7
CASSPSGTPSYEQYF
TGTGCCAGCAGCCCGAGTGGGACACCATCCTACGAGCAGTACTTC
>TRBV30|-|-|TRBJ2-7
CAWIPRGTHEQYF
TGTGCCTGGATTCCTAGGGGCACTCACGAGCAGTACTTC
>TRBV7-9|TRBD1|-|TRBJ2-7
CASSYPDRGSYEQYF
TGTGCCAGCAGCTACCCGGACAGGGGGAGCTACGAGCAGTACTTC
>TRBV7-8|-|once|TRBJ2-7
CASSLRTADYEQYF
TGTGCCAGCAGCTTACGGACAGCAGACTACGAGCAGTACTTC
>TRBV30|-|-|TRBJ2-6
CAWSVRGSGANVLTF
TGTGCCTGGAGTGTCAGGGGCTCTGGGGCCAACGTCCTGACTTTC
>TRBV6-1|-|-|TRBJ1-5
CASSATGAYSNQPQHF
TGTGCCAGCAGTGCGACAGGCGCTTATAGCAATCAGCCCCAGCATTTT
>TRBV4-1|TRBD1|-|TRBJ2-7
CASSLLQGAYEQYF
TGCGCCAGCAGCCTATTGCAGGGGGCCTACGAGCAGTACTTC
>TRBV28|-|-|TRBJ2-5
CASSFQETQYF
TGTGCCAGCAGTTTCCAAGAGACCCAGTACTTC
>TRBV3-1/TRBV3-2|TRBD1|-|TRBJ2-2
CASSQNYGQGLAGELFF
TGTGCCAGCAGCCAGAACTACGGACAGGGTCTCGCCGGGGAGCTGTTTTTT
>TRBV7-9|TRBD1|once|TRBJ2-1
CASSPRTGSRDEQFF
TGTGCCAGCAGCCCGCGGACAGGGTCAAGGGATGAGCAGTTCTTC
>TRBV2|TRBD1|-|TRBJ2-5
CASRPGQKETQYF
TGTGCCAGTCGCCCGGGACAGAAAGAGACCCAGTACTTC
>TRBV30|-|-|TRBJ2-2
CAWLPGHYTGELFF
TGTGCCTGGCTCCCGGGACACTACACCGGGGAGCTGTTTTTT
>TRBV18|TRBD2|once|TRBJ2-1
CASSLLAGGSYNEQFF
TGTGCCAGCTCACTCCTAGCGGGAGGCTCCTACAATGAGCAGTTCTTC
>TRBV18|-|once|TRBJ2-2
CASSPPGLRGNTGELFF
TGTGCCAGCTCACCACCAGGGTTGCGGGGGAACACCGGGGAGCTGTTTTTT
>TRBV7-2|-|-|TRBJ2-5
CASSLGGPQETQYF
TGTGCCAGCAGCTTGGGGGGACCCCAAGAGACCCAGTACTTC
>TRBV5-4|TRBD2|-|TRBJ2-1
CASRRGIAGTTYNEQFF
TGTGCCAGCAGAAGGGGGATAGCGGGGACCACCTACAATGAGCAGTTCTTC
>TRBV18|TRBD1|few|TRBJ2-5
CASSPDRGRETQYF
TGTGCCAGCTCACCGGACAGGGGTCGGGAGACCCAGTACTTC
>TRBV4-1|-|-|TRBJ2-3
CASSLRELSSSTDTQYF
TGCGCCAGCAGCCTCCGGGAGCTATCCTCTAGCACAGATACGCAGTATTTT
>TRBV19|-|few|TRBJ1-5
CASSLGQNNQPQHF
TGTGCCAGTAGCTTAGGGCAGAACAATCAGCCCCAGCATTTT
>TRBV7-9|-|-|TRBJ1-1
CASSFRGGPLTEAFF
TGTGCCAGCAGCTTCCGGGGGGGTCCCCTTACTGAAGCTTTCTTT
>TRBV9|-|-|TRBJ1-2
CASSGLTEDYGYTF
TGTGCCAGCAGCGGCTTGACAGAGGACTATGGCTACACCTTC
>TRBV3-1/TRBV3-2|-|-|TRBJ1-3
CASSQDGGLGRSGNTIYF
TGTGCCAGCAGCCAAGATGGGGGTTTGGGGCGTTCTGGAAACACCATATATTTT
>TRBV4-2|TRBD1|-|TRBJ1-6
CASSPAGTANNSPLHF
TGTGCCAGCAGCCCTGCCGGGACAGCTAATAATTCACCCCTCCACTTT
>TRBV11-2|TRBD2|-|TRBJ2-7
CASSLGEGLAALSYEQYF
TGTGCCAGCAGCTTAGGGGAAGGACTAGCGGCTTTATCCTACGAGCAGTACTTC
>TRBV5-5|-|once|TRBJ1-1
CASSFPTAGRLEAFF
TGTGCCAGCAGCTTCCCAACCGCGGGGCGTTTAGAAGCTTTCTTT
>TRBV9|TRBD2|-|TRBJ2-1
CASSVSGRDYNEQFF
TGTGCCAGCAGCGTTAGCGGGAGGGACTACAATGAGCAGTTCTTC
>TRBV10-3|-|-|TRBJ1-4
CAISASGDTNEKLFF
TGTGCCATCAGTGCTTCGGGCGACACTAATGAAAAACTGTTTTTT
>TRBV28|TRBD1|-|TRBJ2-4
CASGQGIAKNIQYF
TGTGCCAGTGGACAGGGAATAGCCAAAAACATTCAGTACTTC
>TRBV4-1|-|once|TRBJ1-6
CASSQGAPVGGVASPLHF
TGCGCCAGCAGCCAAGGGGCGCCCGTTGGGGGTGTAGCTTCACCCCTCCACTTT
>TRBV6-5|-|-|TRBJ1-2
CASSWGGQYGYTF
TGTGCCAGCAGTTGGGGGGGGCAATATGGCTACACCTTC
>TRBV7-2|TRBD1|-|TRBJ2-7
CASSLGGGGEQYF
TGTGCCAGCAGCTTAGGAGGGGGCGGTGAGCAGTACTTC
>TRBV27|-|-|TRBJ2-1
CASSLSLYNEQFF
TGTGCCAGCAGTTTATCACTCTACAATGAGCAGTTCTTC
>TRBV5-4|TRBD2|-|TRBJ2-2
CASSFGGSYVGELFF
TGTGCCAGCAGCTTTGGCGGGAGTTATGTCGGGGAGCTGTTTTTT
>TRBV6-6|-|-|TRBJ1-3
CASSFRGLSGNTIYF
TGTGCCAGCAGTTTTCGGGGCCTCTCTGGAAACACCATATATTTT
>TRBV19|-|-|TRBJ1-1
CASSKSTGFQHTEAFF
TGTGCCAGTAGTAAATCGACAGGTTTTCAGCACACTGAAGCTTTCTTT
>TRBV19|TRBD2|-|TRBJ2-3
CASSAGGSSDSTDTQYF
TGTGCCAGTAGCGCGGGGGGTAGCTCCGATAGCACAGATACGCAGTATTTT
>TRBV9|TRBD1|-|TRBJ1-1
CASSPLQGAVGTEAFF
TGTGCCAGCAGCCCACTACAGGGGGCGGTCGGCACTGAAGCTTTCTTT
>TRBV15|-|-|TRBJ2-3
CATTGGQTDTQYF
TGTGCCACCACCGGGGGACAAACAGATACGCAGTATTTT
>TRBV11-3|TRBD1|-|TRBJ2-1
CASSRTLPGQAGEQFF
TGTGCCAGCAGCCGCACCTTACCGGGACAGGCAGGAGAGCAGTTCTTC
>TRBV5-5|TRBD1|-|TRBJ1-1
CASSIQGVDTEAFF
TGTGCCAGCAGTATCCAGGGGGTTGACACTGAAGCTTTCTTT
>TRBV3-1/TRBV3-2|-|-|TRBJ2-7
CASSVGDIAYEQYF
TGTGCCAGCAGCGTAGGGGACATAGCCTACGAGCAGTACTTC
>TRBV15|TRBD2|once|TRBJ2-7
CATSRGTSGGLYEQYF
TGTGCCACCAGCAGAGGAACTAGCGGGGGCCTCTACGAGCAGTACTTC
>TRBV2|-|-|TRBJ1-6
CASSERGRFNSPLHF
TGTGCCAGCAGTGAAAGGGGGAGATTTAATTCACCCCTCCACTTT
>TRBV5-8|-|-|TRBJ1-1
CASSFGQLNTEAFF
TGTGCCAGCAGCTTCGGACAATTGAACACTGAAGCTTTCTTT
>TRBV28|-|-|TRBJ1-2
CASNLVLNYGYTF
TGTGCCAGCAACCTCGTACTGAACTATGGCTACACCTTC
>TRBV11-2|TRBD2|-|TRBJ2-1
CASSLDNPLLLAGIYNEQFF
TGTGCCAGCAGCTTAGACAACCCGCTCCTTCTAGCGGGGATCTACAATGAGCAGTTCTTC
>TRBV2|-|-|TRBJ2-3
CASSDLGARGRTDTQYF
TGTGCCAGCAGCGACCTCGGGGCTAGAGGAAGGACAGATACGCAGTATTTT
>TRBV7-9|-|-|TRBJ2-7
CASSPAGQPSRTYEQYF
TGTGCCAGCAGCCCCGCTGGACAGCCTTCGCGGACCTACGAGCAGTACTTC
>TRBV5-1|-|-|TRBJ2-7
CASSLRQGITYEQYF
TGCGCCAGCAGCTTGCGCCAGGGGATTACCTACGAGCAGTACTTC
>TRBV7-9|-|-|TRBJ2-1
CASSRVSNEQFF
TGTGCCAGCAGCCGGGTCTCCAATGAGCAGTTCTTC
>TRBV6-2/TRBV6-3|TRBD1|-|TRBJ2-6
CASSYDRETGANVLTF
TGTGCCAGCAGTTACGACAGGGAGACTGGGGCCAACGTCCTGACTTTC
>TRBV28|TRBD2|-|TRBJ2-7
CASRRGLASYEQYF
TGTGCCAGCAGACGTGGACTAGCCTCCTACGAGCAGTACTTC
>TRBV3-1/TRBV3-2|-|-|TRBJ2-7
CASSQDRVYEQYF
TGTGCCAGCAGCCAAGACAGGGTCTACGAGCAGTACTTC
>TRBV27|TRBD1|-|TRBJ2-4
CASSPNSDRGGPAKNIQYF
TGTGCCAGCAGCCCTAACTCGGACAGGGGAGGGCCGGCCAAAAACATTCAGTACTTC